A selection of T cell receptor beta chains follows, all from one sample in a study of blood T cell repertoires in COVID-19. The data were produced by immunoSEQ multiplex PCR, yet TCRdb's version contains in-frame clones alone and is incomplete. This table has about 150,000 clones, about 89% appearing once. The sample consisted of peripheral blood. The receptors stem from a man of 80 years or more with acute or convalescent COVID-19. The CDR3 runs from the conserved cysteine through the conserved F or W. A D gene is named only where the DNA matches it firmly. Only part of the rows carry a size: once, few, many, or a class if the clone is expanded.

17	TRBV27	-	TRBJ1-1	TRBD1	TGTGCCAGCAGATCCAGGGCCAGGGGGGTGGCGAACACTGAAGCTTTCTTT	CASRSRARGVANTEAFF
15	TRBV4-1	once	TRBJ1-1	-	TGCGCCAGCAGCCAAGCCCAGATTATGAACACTGAAGCTTTCTTT	CASSQAQIMNTEAFF
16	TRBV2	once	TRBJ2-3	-	TGTGCCAGCAGCCCCCGGAGGCGGGGTCCCACAGATACGCAGTATTTT	CASSPRRRGPTDTQYF
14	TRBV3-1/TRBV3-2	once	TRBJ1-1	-	TGTGCCAGCAGCCACAGGACGAGGGACACTGAAGCTTTCTTT	CASSHRTRDTEAFF
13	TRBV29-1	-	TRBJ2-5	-	TGCAGCGTTATTGGGCCAGGTCAAGAGACCCAGTACTTC	CSVIGPGQETQYF
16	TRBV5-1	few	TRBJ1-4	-	TGCGCCAGCAGCTTGGGCGGTGGGGGCGGAGGAGAAAAACTGTTTTTT	CASSLGGGGGGEKLFF
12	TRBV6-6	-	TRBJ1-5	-	TGTGCCAGCAGTTACTTAAGCCAGCCCCAGCATTTT	CASSYLSQPQHF
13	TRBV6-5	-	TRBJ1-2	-	TGTGCCAGCAGTACCGGACAGAGCTATGGCTACACCTTC	CASSTGQSYGYTF
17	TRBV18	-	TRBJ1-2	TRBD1	TGTGCCAGCTCACGTCAGAGGGGGCAGGGACATAACTATGGCTACACCTTC	CASSRQRGQGHNYGYTF
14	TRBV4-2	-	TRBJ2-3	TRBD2	TGTGCCAGCAGCCAAGGGACTAGTGAAGATACGCAGTATTTT	CASSQGTSEDTQYF
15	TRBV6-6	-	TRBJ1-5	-	TGTGCCAGCAGTGGACGGACGGGAGGTAATCAGCCCCAGCATTTT	CASSGRTGGNQPQHF
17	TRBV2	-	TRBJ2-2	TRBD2	TGTGCCAGCAGTGTTAGTGAGGCTAGCGGGAGGGCCGGGGAGCTGTTTTTT	CASSVSEASGRAGELFF
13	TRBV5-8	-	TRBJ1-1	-	TGTGCCAGCCTTAGGGGGTTGAACACTGAAGCTTTCTTT	CASLRGLNTEAFF
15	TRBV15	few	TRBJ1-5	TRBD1	TGTGCCACCAGCCCCGGGACAGATAGCAATCAGCCCCAGCATTTT	CATSPGTDSNQPQHF
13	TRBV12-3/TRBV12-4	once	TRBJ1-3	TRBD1	TGTGCCAGCAGTTTTGGACAGGGGAACACCATATATTTT	CASSFGQGNTIYF
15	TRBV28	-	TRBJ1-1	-	TGTGCCAGCACCACGCCGTGGGCCACCAACACTGAAGCTTTCTTT	CASTTPWATNTEAFF
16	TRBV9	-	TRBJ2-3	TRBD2	TGTGCCAGCAGCGTAGGAGCTAGCGGGAGTGCAGATACGCAGTATTTT	CASSVGASGSADTQYF
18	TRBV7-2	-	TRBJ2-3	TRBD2	TGTGCCAGCAGCCCCCGCTCGGGACTAGCGGGAGGGCCCGATACGCAGTATTTT	CASSPRSGLAGGPDTQYF
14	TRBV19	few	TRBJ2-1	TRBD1	TGTGCCAGTAGTATACGGGAACAGGGGCCACCCCAGTTCTTC	CASSIREQGPPQFF
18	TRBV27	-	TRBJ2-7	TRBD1	TGTGCCAGCAGTTTAAGCTTATCCCGGACAGGGACGGTCTACGAGCAGTACTTC	CASSLSLSRTGTVYEQYF
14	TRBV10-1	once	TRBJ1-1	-	TGCGCCAGCCGACTGGCAGGGCTGAACACTGAAGCTTTCTTT	CASRLAGLNTEAFF
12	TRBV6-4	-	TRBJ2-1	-	TGTGCCAGCAGTGACCAGAACAATGAGCAGTTCTTC	CASSDQNNEQFF
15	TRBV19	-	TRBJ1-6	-	TGTGCCAGTAGTATAGATATCGGTCGGAGCTCACCCCTCCACTTT	CASSIDIGRSSPLHF
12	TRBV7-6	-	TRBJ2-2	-	TGTGCCAGCAGCGCATCTAGTGGGGAGCTGTTTTTT	CASSASSGELFF
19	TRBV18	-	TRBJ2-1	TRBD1	TGTGCCAGCTCATCCCCGGGACAGGGGGCCCTGAGCTCCTACAATGAGCAGTTCTTC	CASSSPGQGALSSYNEQFF
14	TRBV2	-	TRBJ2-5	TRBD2	TGTGCCAGCAGGGGGGGGTGGGAAAGAGAGACCCAGTACTTC	CASRGGWERETQYF
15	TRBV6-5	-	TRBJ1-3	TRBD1	TGTGCCAGCAGTTTGGGACAGTACTCTGGAAACACCATATATTTT	CASSLGQYSGNTIYF
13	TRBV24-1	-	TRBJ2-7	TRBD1	TGTGCCACCAGTGACCCGGACAGGGTCGAGCAGTACTTC	CATSDPDRVEQYF
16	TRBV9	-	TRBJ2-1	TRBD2	TGTGCCAGCAGCAGGACCGGACTAGCGGAATACAATGAGCAGTTCTTC	CASSRTGLAEYNEQFF
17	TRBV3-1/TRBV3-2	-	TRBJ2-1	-	TGTGCCAGCAGCCCACCGGGACTGAGAAGCTCCTACAATGAGCAGTTCTTC	CASSPPGLRSSYNEQFF
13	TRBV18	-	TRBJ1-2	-	TGTGCCAGCTCACCCGACGGGAACTATGGCTACACCTTC	CASSPDGNYGYTF
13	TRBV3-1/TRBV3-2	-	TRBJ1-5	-	TGTGCCAGCAGCCCCTCCTCAGGGCAACTACAGCATTTT	CASSPSSGQLQHF
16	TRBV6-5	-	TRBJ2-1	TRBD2	TGTGCCAGCAGTTACACTAGCGGGGGGCATTACAATGAGCAGTTCTTC	CASSYTSGGHYNEQFF
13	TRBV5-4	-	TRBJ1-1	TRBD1	TGTGCCAGCAGCGCCACAGGGGTTGCTGAAGCTTTCTTT	CASSATGVAEAFF
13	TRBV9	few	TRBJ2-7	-	TGTGCCAGCAGCGTGGGGCCCGACTACGAGCAGTACTTC	CASSVGPDYEQYF
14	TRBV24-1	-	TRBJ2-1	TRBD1	TGTGCCACCAGTGACCCGACAGGGTACAATGAGCAGTTCTTC	CATSDPTGYNEQFF
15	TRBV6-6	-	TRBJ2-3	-	TGTGCCAGCAGCCAGTATATGTCTAGCACAGATACGCAGTATTTT	CASSQYMSSTDTQYF
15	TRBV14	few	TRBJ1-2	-	TGTGCCAGCAGCCCGATACAGGGCTGGTTCTATGGCTACACCTTC	CASSPIQGWFYGYTF
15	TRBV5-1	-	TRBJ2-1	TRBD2	TGCGCCAGCAGCCAGGGAACGGGGGGCTACAATGAGCAGTTCTTC	CASSQGTGGYNEQFF
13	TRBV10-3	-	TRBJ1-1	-	TGTGCCATCAGTGATGGGGCCGGCACTGAAGCTTTCTTT	CAISDGAGTEAFF